The rows below give T cell receptor beta chains drawn from one sample of a study of human T cells and chemical hapten exposure. Each CDR3 protein gets one entry after TCRdb re-called the RACE reads with MiXCR. The sample consists of around 300,000 distinct CDR3 sequences, around 7% of them appearing once. The sequencing here drew on whole blood, taken in connection with sensitization to the hapten diphenylcyclopropenone (DPC). These TCRs come from a man aged 18 to 29 with alopecia areata. Some clones in this sample may be carry-over from other donors' samples. Both conserved end residues are trimmed from each CDR3.

V gene	J gene	CDR3 protein
TRBV4-3	TRBJ1-3	ASSQDTGGRSGNTIY
TRBV10-3	TRBJ2-5	AISELPVSGEETQY
TRBV7-9	TRBJ1-1	ASSRGYEAF
TRBV12-3/TRBV12-4	TRBJ2-5	ASSIQVQETQY
TRBV10-3	TRBJ2-5	AISQSGTSDLETQY
TRBV20-1	TRBJ1-3	SARAGRTRASGNTIY
TRBV7-2	TRBJ2-3	ASSLMDRDADTQY
TRBV4-2	TRBJ1-3	ASSQIPGQTSGNTIY
TRBV6-2/TRBV6-3	TRBJ1-1	ASSYWEGSRNTEAF
TRBV15	TRBJ1-4	ATSRDRGQRNEKLF
TRBV15	TRBJ2-1	ATSRDLSRRQF
TRBV9	TRBJ2-3	ASSGGDISTDTQY
TRBV5-6	TRBJ2-4	ASSRDFDIQY
TRBV15	TRBJ1-4	ATSVGQSNEKLF
TRBV6-2/TRBV6-3	TRBJ1-6	ASSRRTTYSPLH
TRBV25-1	TRBJ1-6	ASSDSLNSPLH
TRBV5-4	TRBJ1-1	ASSFPNTEAF
TRBV5-1	TRBJ2-3	ASSLELAGVDTQY
TRBV9	TRBJ2-7	ASSGRSYEQY
TRBV20-1	TRBJ2-7	SHSTGGNGEQY
TRBV7-2	TRBJ1-2	ASSLIRRTDLYGYT
TRBV4-3	TRBJ1-1	ASSQYKDTEAF
TRBV20-1	TRBJ2-7	SARDSGGPYEQY
TRBV7-2	TRBJ1-2	ASSSDRGQNYGYT
TRBV5-1	TRBJ2-5	ASSLAEGGQETQY
TRBV7-8	TRBJ1-1	ASSLAARTEAF
TRBV5-1	TRBJ2-5	ARRDRVGKTQY
TRBV29-1	TRBJ2-5	SVDRTSGETQY
TRBV28	TRBJ2-3	ASSPPTGAGTDTQY
TRBV27	TRBJ1-3	ASSLQGAGNTIY
TRBV7-2	TRBJ2-1	ASSTYRVNEQF
TRBV5-5	TRBJ2-1	ASSFRQRGSSYNEQF
TRBV6-5	TRBJ1-1	ASSYSISGDTEAF
TRBV3-1	TRBJ2-5	ASSQMVWGTGQETQY